The 24 T cell receptor beta chains below were found in one sample sequenced in a study of glioma-infiltrating T cells. TCR alpha and beta CDR3 regions were amplified from RNA using iRepertoire nested multiplex PCR. MiXCR was run by TCRdb on the multiplex PCR reads, yielding one entry per CDR3 protein. The table has about 400,000 distinct CDR3 sequences, more than 35% seen once; the top ten hold 12%. The sample consisted of glioma tissue, nonneoplastic brain tissue, or PBMCs (not recorded which). These receptors were obtained from a human donor with low-grade glioma or glioblastoma, undergoing nonglioma brain surgery, or in good health (not recorded which).

On this clonotype itself: Just one base apart from a much larger clone, this may be a read error. V and J are TRBV15 and TRBJ2-7, with a possible D match to TRBD2 (6 bases). Germline loops: CDR1 LNHNV, CDR2 YYDKDF (reference sequence). Trimming removed 1 base at V and 7 bases at J, with 17 bases between. The CDR3 has 15 amino acids. The CDR3 protein is CATSRAVRTNHEQYF. DNA for the CDR3: TGTGCCACCAGCAGAGCCGTACGGACTAACCATGAGCAGTACTTC.

As for this clonotype: Because it lacks the conserved phenylalanine or tryptophan at the end, this CDR3 is likely a read error. The DNA is omitted, as the CDR3 cannot be located on it reliably, and the CDR3 follows TCRdb's listing. The V call is TRBV28, the J call TRBJ2-7; the D segment call TRBD1 is taken from the table without a DNA check. A total of 15 residues make up the CDR3, ends included. The germline V gene has CDR1 MDHEN and CDR2 SYDVKM. Here the CDR3 reads CASTPRGNPAYEEYL.

This clonotype was recorded a few times. The chain couples TRBV28 to TRBJ2-7; 10 bases map to TRBD1. In germline, CDR1 is MDHEN, CDR2 SYDVKM. J lost 12 bases, V lost 6 bases, and 8 bases had no gene match. There are 12 residues in the CDR3. CDR3 DNA: TGTGCCAGCAGAAAACCCGGGACAGGGGCGTACTTC. Translated, it gives CASRKPGTGAYF.

This sequence joins TRBV11-2 and TRBJ2-7; D is unclear. Germline V gene lookup returns CDR1 SGHAT and CDR2 FQNNGV. The CDR3 is 14 amino acids. V gave up 5 bases and J gave up 4 bases, with 15 bases separating them. The CDR3 is CASSPPLSVYEQYF. In nucleotides, the CDR3 is TGTGCCAGCAGCCCACCCTTGAGTGTGTACGAGCAGTACTTC.

The chain combines TRBV6-6 with TRBJ2-7, with D possibly TRBD2 on 7 matching bases. The V gene lost 2 bases and the J gene lost 4 bases, with 18 bases spanning the gap. This CDR3 is built from 16 residues. Germline V lookup: CDR1 MNHNY, CDR2 SVGAGI (reference sequence). Here the CDR3 reads CASSYAWGLAVYEQYF. The CDR3 DNA sequence: TGTGCCAGCAGTTACGCTTGGGGGCTAGCGGTATACGAGCAGTACTTC.

In this sample, this clonotype turned up many times. The CDR3 reads CASKRTASDTQYF. The CDR3 nucleotides are TGTGCCAGCAAAAGGACAGCCTCAGATACGCAGTATTTT. This chain connects TRBV6-1 to TRBJ2-3, with a possible D match to TRBD1 (6 bases). V was trimmed by 7 bases and J by 4 bases, leaving 12 bases between them. This CDR3 region has 13 residues. Per the germline V gene, CDR1 is MNHNS and CDR2 is SASEGT.

The CDR3 sequence: CASSYSGSVGEKLFF. For the CDR3, the DNA is TGTGCCAGCAGTTACTCAGGCAGCGTAGGAGAAAAACTGTTTTTT. This chain uses TRBV6-5 with TRBJ1-4; D uncertain. This CDR3 is built from 15 residues. The V gene lost 0 bases and the J gene lost 8 bases, with 13 bases spanning the gap. Germline V gives CDR1 MNHEY, CDR2 SVGAGI.

This clonotype appeared many times. The chain links TRBV6-2 or TRBV6-3 to TRBJ2-7; 8 nucleotides align to TRBD1. CDR1 MNHEY and CDR2 SVGEGT come from the germline V gene. The CDR3 consists of 15 residues. The ends lost 4 bases at V and 4 bases at J; junction bases unmatched: 9. The CDR3 DNA follows: TGTGCCAGCAGTTCACTCCGGACAGGGTGGTACGAGCAGTACTTC. Translated, it gives CASSSLRTGWYEQYF.

This clonotype has a count of ten or more. V and J are TRBV20-1 and TRBJ2-3; 7 bases are shared with TRBD2. The V gene end was trimmed by 7 bases and the J gene end by 1 base; junction bases not matched to a gene: 8. From germline, CDR1 is DFQATT and CDR2 SNEGSKA (reference sequence). The CDR3 loop spans 14 amino acids. The CDR3 nucleotides read TGCAGTGGGGCGGGGGTAATAGGCACAGATACGCAGTATTTT. It is translated as CSGAGVIGTDTQYF.

This clonotype was seen a few times. This rearrangement joins TRBV6-2 or TRBV6-3 to TRBJ2-2, with TRBD1 as a possible D gene (6 bases). The V end was cut by 3 bases, the J end by 0 bases, with 8 bases between. The CDR3 consists of 15 residues. Per the germline V gene, CDR1 is MNHEY and CDR2 is SVGEGT. The CDR3 nucleotides read TGTGCCAGCAGTTATGGACAGCCGAACACCGGGGAGCTGTTTTTT. This sequence encodes CASSYGQPNTGELFF.

This clonotype appeared a single time. The V call is TRBV7-2, the J call TRBJ2-6; TRBD1 is a possible D gene (5 bases). V was shortened by 1 base and J by 0 bases, with 7 bases between the two germline ends. The CDR3 loop spans 16 amino acids. From germline, CDR1 is SGHTA and CDR2 FQGNSA. The CDR3 bases are TGTGCCAGCAGCTTAGGCAGGGCCTCTGGGGCCAACGTCCTGACTTTC. This sequence encodes CASSLGRASGANVLTF.

As concerns this clonotype: A junction boundary mismatches the germline segment, possibly from a read error. The chain combines TRBV7-2 with TRBJ2-2; D is undetermined. The CDR3 is made up of 13 amino acids. Per germline, CDR1 SGHTA and CDR2 FQGNSA. CDR3 DNA: TGTGCCAACAGCTTAGGCCCTACCGGGGAGCTGTTTTTT. It yields the protein CANSLGPTGELFF.

The rearrangement links TRBV19 to TRBJ2-4, with 7 positions matching TRBD2. Germline loops: CDR1 LNHDA, CDR2 SQIVND (reference sequence). V lost 3 bases and J lost 1; bases outside the gene matches: 0. The CDR3 runs 14 residues. CDR3 residues: CASSIGGAKNIQYF. Written as DNA, the CDR3 is TGTGCCAGTAGTATCGGGGGGGCCAAAAACATTCAGTACTTC.

Concerning this clonotype itself: Given a much more abundant clone one base away, this may be a read error. V usage is TRBV6-2 or TRBV6-3 and J usage is TRBJ2-5, with a possible D match to TRBD1 (6 bases). Germline loops: CDR1 MNHEY, CDR2 SVGEGT. Trimming pared 2 bases from V and 4 bases from J, leaving 8 bases between. The CDR3 has 13 residues. The CDR3 reads CASSYQQGETQYF. Written as DNA, the CDR3 is TGTGCCAGCAGTTACCAACAGGGAGAGACCCAGTACTTC.

V and J are TRBV29-1 and TRBJ1-1; perhaps TRBD1 as D (6 bases). The germline V gene has CDR1 SQVTM and CDR2 ANQGSEA. V was pared by 6 bases and J by 3 bases, with 20 bases between. The length of the CDR3 is 15 residues. CDR3 sequence: CSVAGHPWEDTEAFF. The DNA for the CDR3 is TGCAGCGTCGCGGGACACCCCTGGGAGGACACTGAAGCTTTCTTT.

The V and J genes are TRBV20-1 and TRBJ2-3; D is possibly TRBD1 (6 bases). Trimming took 6 bases from V and 3 from J, leaving 19 bases between them. This CDR3 is 15 amino acids long. The V gene's germline CDR1 is DFQATT and CDR2 SNEGSKA (reference sequence). The DNA of the CDR3 is TGCAGTGCCCGCTGGGGGCGTAGTTGGACAGATACGCAGTATTTT. Amino acids: CSARWGRSWTDTQYF.

The chain recombines TRBV19 with TRBJ2-1, with TRBD2 matching over 10 bases. The CDR3 spans 15 residues. Germline-derived CDR1 and CDR2 are LNHDA and SQIVND (reference sequence). J gave up 5 bases and V 5 bases, and 6 bases lay outside the gene matches. The CDR3: CASSPIAGGNNEQFF. The CDR3 bases are TGTGCCAGTAGTCCGATAGCGGGAGGTAACAATGAGCAGTTCTTC. Full variable domain (remainder filled in from reference TRBV19 and TRBJ2-1): DGGITQSPKYLFRKEGQNVTLSCEQNLNHDAMYWYRQDPGQGLRLIYYSQIVNDFQKGDIAEGYSVSREKKESFPLTVTSAQKNPTAFYLCASSPIAGGNNEQFFGPGTRLTVL.

This chain connects TRBV30 to TRBJ1-1; D gene ambiguous. V shed 0 bases and J shed 4 bases, with 18 bases lying between them. The CDR3 covers 16 residues. CDR1 is GTSNPN, CDR2 SVGIG, per germline (reference sequence). In DNA form, the CDR3 reads TGTGCCTGGAGTGTAAGAGTTTCCTCGGCGGTCACTGAAGCTTTCTTT. Encoded protein: CAWSVRVSSAVTEAFF.

The rearrangement joins TRBV7-9 to TRBJ2-6; D gene uncertain. Deletions cut 7 bases from V and 4 bases from J, with 11 bases between. This CDR3 has 14 amino acids. CDR1 and CDR2 (germline): SEHNR, FQNEAQ (reference sequence). CDR3 residues: CASISTPGANVLTF. Written as DNA, the CDR3 is TGTGCCAGCATTTCCACCCCCGGGGCCAACGTCCTGACTTTC.

This clonotype was recorded many times. The rearrangement joins TRBV28 to TRBJ1-1, with D tentatively TRBD1 (5 bases). There are 13 residues in the CDR3. The V end lost 10 bases, the J end lost 1 base, and 13 bases lay between the germline ends. Germline V CDR1 and CDR2: MDHEN, SYDVKM. CDR3 bases: TGTGCCACCGCGGGAAGGGGGAACACTGAAGCTTTCTTT. Protein product: CATAGRGNTEAFF.

As to this clonotype: Mismatch with germline at one junction end may stem from a read error. The chain has TRBV29-1 and TRBJ1-1, with 7 nucleotides matching TRBD1. Per the germline V gene, CDR1 is SQVTM and CDR2 is ANQGSEA. This CDR3 region has 12 residues. CDR3 DNA: TGCAGGGTTGAACACGACAGGGTAGGGCCTTTCTTT. This translates into CRVEHDRVGPFF.

The chain uses TRBV7-3 and TRBJ1-2; possibly TRBD1 for D (5 bases). V shed 2 bases and J shed 8 bases, with 18 bases lying between them. Per the germline V gene, CDR1 is SGHTA and CDR2 is FQGTGA. There are 15 residues in the CDR3. CDR3 sequence: CASSLSPLGGFGYTF. The CDR3, as DNA: TGTGCCAGCAGCTTATCCCCGCTTGGGGGTTTCGGCTACACCTTC.

At least ten counts were recorded for this clonotype. The chain joins TRBV28 to TRBJ2-5; TRBD1 might be the D (6 bases). CDR1 is MDHEN, CDR2 SYDVKM, per germline. The V and J ends lost 3 bases and 4 bases respectively, with 15 bases between them. The CDR3 consists of 15 residues. As DNA, the CDR3 is TGTGCCAGCAGTTTGAATCCAGGGGCGGCAGAGACCCAGTACTTC. Amino acids: CASSLNPGAAETQYF.

CDR3 DNA sequence: TGCGCCAGCGGCAAAGGAGGCGGGAGGGGGGGCACAGATACGCAGTATTTT. This sequence encodes CASGKGGGRGGTDTQYF. The V call is TRBV4-3, the J call TRBJ2-3; 9 bases are shared with TRBD2. The J segment lost 1 base and the V segment lost 8 bases, leaving 13 bases of the junction unmatched. The CDR3 consists of 17 residues. Germline-derived CDR1 and CDR2 are LGHNA and YSLEER.